The 8 T cell receptor beta chains listed next were all sequenced from one sample in a study of blood T cell repertoires in COVID-19 (dated by TCRdb to about 2020). Library preparation employed the immunoSEQ multiplex PCR assay. TCRdb took this table from immuneACCESS and kept in-frame rearrangements with V and J called. Such tables lack part of the clones; where checked against another copy, unresolved V genes explain under half of the gap, and the rest is unexplained. This sample comprises around 300,000 clones, almost 90% of them detected only once. Of the sample, less than 3% is held by the ten largest clones. What was sequenced was peripheral blood. These receptors all come from a woman aged 25 to 39 with COVID-19, enrolled during active disease.

V gene TRBV10-3 combines with J gene TRBJ2-7, with TRBD1 matching 9 bases. V lost 5 bases, J lost 2 bases, and 4 bases stayed unmatched. The CDR3 is made up of 14 amino acids. From germline, CDR1 is ENHRY and CDR2 SYGVKD. CDR3: CAISTGGGTYEQYF. CDR3 DNA: TGTGCCATCAGTACAGGGGGCGGAACCTACGAGCAGTACTTC.

The rearrangement joins TRBV30 to TRBJ1-5; 8 nucleotides line up with TRBD1. V shed 2 bases and J 9 bases; nucleotides not matched to a gene: 6. CDR3 length: 13 amino acids. Looked up from germline, CDR1 is GTSNPN and CDR2 is SVGIG (reference sequence). In nucleotides, the CDR3 is TGTGCCTGGAGTTACGGGGACAGGTCGCCCCAGCATTTT. Amino acid sequence: CAWSYGDRSPQHF.

The CDR3 loop is CASSKRGGRNTEAFF. CDR3 nucleotides: TGTGCCAGCAGCAAAAGGGGGGGCCGGAACACTGAAGCTTTCTTT. The chain is built from TRBV21-1 and TRBJ1-1. TRBV21-1 is tagged as a pseudogene. This CDR3 comprises 15 residues.

The chain employs TRBV27 and TRBJ2-7; a weak D match, TRBD1 (5 bases). This CDR3 is 16 amino acids long. Germline V gives CDR1 MNHEY, CDR2 SMNVEV (reference sequence). Between the trimmed V and J ends, which lost 3 bases and 3 bases, there was a span of 18 bases. The CDR3 nucleotides read TGTGCCAGCAGTTTTCAGGGTGGTAGTAGAGTCTACGAGCAGTACTTC. Protein product: CASSFQGGSRVYEQYF.

The CDR3 nucleotides are TGTGCCAGCTCACGACCACAGGGATGGGATGGCTACACCTTC. Encoded protein: CASSRPQGWDGYTF. The chain has TRBV18 and TRBJ1-2; D perhaps matches TRBD1 (6 bases). The V end was cut by 4 bases, the J end by 6 bases, with 15 bases between. The CDR3 runs to 14 residues. Germline CDR1 and CDR2: KGHSH and LQKENI.

The V gene is TRBV30, the J gene TRBJ2-7; TRBD2 agrees at 8 bases. Germline V CDR1 and CDR2: GTSNPN, SVGIG (reference sequence). This CDR3 region has 16 residues. Trimming cost V 0 bases and J 2 bases; bases outside gene matches: 9. CDR3 in amino acids: CAWSVHVAGLPYEQYF. CDR3 coding DNA: TGTGCCTGGAGTGTACATGTAGCGGGGCTCCCCTACGAGCAGTACTTC.

This sequence joins TRBV24-1 and TRBJ1-5, with 7 nucleotides matching TRBD1. Looked up from germline, CDR1 is KGHDR and CDR2 is SFDVKD. The V and J ends lost 7 bases and 4 bases, in that order; junction bases with no gene match: 9. The CDR3 spans 15 residues. DNA for the CDR3: TGTGCCACCAGAACCCCCGGGACAGCTAATCAGCCCCAGCATTTT. This translates into CATRTPGTANQPQHF.

This clone was picked up one time. This chain uses TRBV14 with TRBJ1-2; 9 nucleotides line up with TRBD1. CDR3 length: 14 amino acids. Germline values: CDR1 SGHDN, CDR2 FVKESK. The V segment lost 4 bases and the J segment 4 bases; nucleotides outside the gene matches: 4. The CDR3 reads CASSPGTGIYGYTF. The CDR3 DNA reads TGTGCCAGCAGCCCCGGGACAGGGATCTATGGCTACACCTTC.